This record covers a single T cell receptor (beta chain). This record comes from a study of blood T cell repertoires in COVID-19. Across the study: The study drew acute and convalescent COVID-19 samples from the United States, Italy and Spain. T cells, B-cell-depleted T cells, or PBMCs provided the cDNA or gDNA that served as material.

The CDR3 consists of 13 residues. In germline, CDR1 is SGHAT, CDR2 FQNNGV. Trimming shortened V by 4 bases and J by 2 bases, and 9 bases separated the two germline ends. In the original analysis: Reference gene primer amplification in the assay estimated nucleated cell counts. Repertoires were generated with immunoSEQ multiplex PCR, while TCRdb's copy carries only in-frame clones and drops some. V and J calls plus clone size are reproduced from that table; the DNA served to infer D and trimming. The repertoire consists of some 65,000 clones, with 65% to 85% occurring once and the leading ten covering 4.5% to 7%.

The sample consisted of peripheral blood. The chain links TRBV11-2 to TRBJ2-7, with TRBD1 as a possible D gene (6 bases). This TCR was sampled from a woman between 65 and 79 years old with acute or convalescent COVID-19. CDR3 DNA sequence: TGTGCCAGCAGCTCACAGGGACCCTACGAGCAGTACTTC. Translation: CASSSQGPYEQYF. The full variable domain, completed using reference TRBV11-2 and TRBJ2-7, is EAGVAQSPRYKIIEKRQSVAFWCNPISGHATLYWYQQILGQGPKLLIQFQNNGVVDDSQLPKDRFSAERLKGVDSTLKIQPAKLEDSAVYLCASSSQGPYEQYFGPGTRLTVT.